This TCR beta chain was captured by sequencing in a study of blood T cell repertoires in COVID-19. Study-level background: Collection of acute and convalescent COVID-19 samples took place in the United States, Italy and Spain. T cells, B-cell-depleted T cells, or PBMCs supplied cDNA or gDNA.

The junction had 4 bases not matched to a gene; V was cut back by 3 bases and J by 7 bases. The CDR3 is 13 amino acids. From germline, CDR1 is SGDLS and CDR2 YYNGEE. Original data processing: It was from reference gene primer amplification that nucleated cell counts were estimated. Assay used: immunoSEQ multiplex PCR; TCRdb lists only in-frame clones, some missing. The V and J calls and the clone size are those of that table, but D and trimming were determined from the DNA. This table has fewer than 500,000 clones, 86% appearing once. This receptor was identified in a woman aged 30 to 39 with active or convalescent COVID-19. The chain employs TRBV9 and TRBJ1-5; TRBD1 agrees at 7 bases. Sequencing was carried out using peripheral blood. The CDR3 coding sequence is TGTGCCAGCAGCGAGGGGGCACGGCAGCCCCAGCATTTT. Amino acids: CASSEGARQPQHF. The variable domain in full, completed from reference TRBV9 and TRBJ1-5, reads DSGVTQTPKHLITATGQRVTLRCSPRSGDLSVYWYQQSLDQGLQFLIQYYNGEERAKGNILERFSAQQFPDLHSELNLSSLELGDSALYFCASSEGARQPQHFGDGTRLSIL.